Each of the 8 T cell receptor beta chains below was sequenced from the same sample in a study of response to subunit inactivated influenza vaccine. TCRdb processed the RT-PCR reads anew with MiXCR; each CDR3 protein has one entry. The table includes roughly 500,000 distinct CDR3 sequences, 15% to 20% detected once. The source was CD4+ T cells sorted from PBMCs, collected roughly 24 months after vaccination. Receptors originate from a man aged 50-75 years who received an inactivated influenza vaccine.

This clonotype was counted at least ten times. This chain uses TRBV4-3 with TRBJ1-2; no reliable D call. Germline CDR1 reads LGHNA; CDR2 reads YSLEER. Trimming removed 0 bases from V and 4 bases from J, with 15 bases in between. This CDR3 spans 16 amino acids. CDR3 nucleotides: TGCGCCAGCAGCCAAGATCCGGGATCTCAGGCCTATGGCTACACCTTC. The encoded protein is CASSQDPGSQAYGYTF.

The chain has TRBV20-1 and TRBJ2-1, with D possibly being TRBD1 (5 bases). Germline CDR1 DFQATT, CDR2 SNEGSKA (reference sequence). V lost 5 bases, J lost 4 bases, and 12 bases lay in between. The CDR3 has 13 amino acids. CDR3 in amino acids: CSALRAGYNEQFF. CDR3 in DNA: TGCAGTGCTCTCAGGGCTGGATACAATGAGCAGTTCTTC.

This clonotype was counted a few times. The genes are TRBV5-1 and TRBJ1-1; a possible D gene is TRBD1 (5 bases). Germline V gene lookup returns CDR1 SGHRS and CDR2 YFSETQ. The CDR3 is 15 amino acids. Deletions cut 0 bases from V and 0 bases from J, with 9 bases between. Here the CDR3 DNA reads TGCGCCAGCAGCTTGGAGGGGCCCATGAACACTGAAGCTTTCTTT. It codes for CASSLEGPMNTEAFF.

This clonotype was observed a handful of times. V is TRBV20-1 and J is TRBJ2-5, with D uncertain. Germline V gives CDR1 DFQATT, CDR2 SNEGSKA (reference sequence). Trimming cost V 5 bases and J 0 bases, with 7 bases left between them. This CDR3 spans 12 amino acids. DNA for the CDR3: TGCAGTGCTTCGACGGACCAAGAGACCCAGTACTTC. It codes for CSASTDQETQYF.

The V call is TRBV9, the J call TRBJ2-7, with D possibly matching TRBD2 (5 bases). V was cut by 2 bases and J by 6 bases, with 15 bases left in between. This CDR3 spans 14 amino acids. The germline CDR1 and CDR2 sequences are SGDLS and YYNGEE. CDR3 region: CASSVRELRSEQYF. CDR3 DNA sequence: TGTGCCAGCAGCGTCCGGGAACTGCGCAGCGAGCAGTACTTC.

This clonotype was counted ten times or more. V is TRBV7-8 and J is TRBJ2-7; D gene uncertain. The germline V gene encodes CDR1 SGHVS and CDR2 FQNEAQ. V lost 1 base and J 3 bases, leaving 7 bases between the germline ends. This CDR3 contains 13 residues. The CDR3: CASSLDRVYEQYF. The CDR3 region has the DNA TGTGCCAGCAGCTTAGACCGGGTCTACGAGCAGTACTTC.

The table lists this clonotype with a few counts. V and J are TRBV20-1 and TRBJ2-3; TRBD2 agrees at 10 bases. The ends lost 3 bases at V and 5 bases at J; junction bases unmatched: 11. Germline V gene data show CDR1 as DFQATT and CDR2 as SNEGSKA (reference sequence). CDR3 length equals 16 residues. The CDR3 here is CSARSNSGRRGDTQYF. DNA for the CDR3: TGCAGTGCTAGGAGTAATAGCGGGAGGCGGGGAGATACGCAGTATTTT.

This clonotype appeared a few times. The chain couples TRBV20-1 to TRBJ1-1; D uncertain. The V gene's germline CDR1 is DFQATT and CDR2 SNEGSKA (reference sequence). CDR3 length equals 13 residues. V was shortened by 3 bases and J by 10 bases, with 18 bases between the two germline ends. The CDR3 loop reads CSASPIEAGGAFF. CDR3 DNA: TGCAGTGCTAGCCCCATTGAAGCCGGAGGAGCTTTCTTT.